This section outlines one T cell receptor beta chain sequence together with its context. This specimen belongs to a study of T-cell reconstitution after alpha-beta-depleted transplantation in children. Per the germline V gene, CDR1 is LGHDT and CDR2 is YNNKEL (reference sequence). The CDR3 length is 14 residues. The V segment lost 5 bases and the J segment 3 bases; nucleotides outside the gene matches: 6. Molecular barcoding with unique molecular identifiers was used for the TCRbeta library. TCRdb ran MiXCR on the PCR reads and lists one entry per CDR3 protein. The table records a few hundred thousand distinct CDR3 sequences, approximately 12% of them present only once.

Specimen: PBMCs from the stem cell graft donor, collected from the stem cell graft. The V call is TRBV3-1, the J call TRBJ1-1; 7 bases match TRBD1. This sequence was found in a human donor who donated a stem cell graft to a child with combined immunodeficiency. Written as DNA, the CDR3 is TGTGCCAGCAGCGCCTCGGACAGGTACACTGAAGCTTTCTTT. Encoded protein: CASSASDRYTEAFF. Looking up the rest from reference TRBV3-1 and TRBJ1-1 gives the full variable domain: DTAVSQTPKYLVTQMGNDKSIKCEQNLGHDTMYWYKQDSKKFLKIMFSYNNKELIINETVPNRFSPKSPDKAHLNLHINSLELGDSAVYFCASSASDRYTEAFFGQGTRLTVV.